A single sample gave rise to the 21 T cell receptor beta chains below, sequenced in a study of graft-versus-host responses after intestinal transplantation. TCRdb's table, derived via immunoSEQ multiplex PCR, lists solely in-frame clones and lacks some. The sample has about 19,000 clones, more than 80% seen once. Material: PBMCs, obtained roughly 390 days after transplant. The origin of the receptors is a human patient who received an intestinal transplant, so some T cells may come from the graft donor.

The chain joins TRBV6-6 to TRBJ2-2; D ambiguous. The CDR3 spans 14 residues. CDR1 MNHNY and CDR2 SVGAGI come from the germline V gene (reference sequence). V was pared by 0 bases and J by 1 base, with 3 bases between. Written as DNA, the CDR3 is TGTGCCAGCAGTTACTCGGGGAACACCGGGGAGCTGTTTTTT. Translating gives CASSYSGNTGELFF.

V and J are TRBV6-7 and TRBJ2-7; D unresolved. TRBV6-7 is assigned to the ORF class and has an uncertain function. V shed 2 bases and J shed 0 bases, with 5 bases lying between them. The CDR3 loop spans 13 amino acids. Here the CDR3 DNA reads TGTGCCAGCAGTTACAGGGTCTCCTACGAGCAGTACTTC. Protein: CASSYRVSYEQYF.

This chain joins TRBV10-1 and TRBJ2-7; D not resolved. The germline gives CDR1 WNHNN, CDR2 SYGVQD (reference sequence). This CDR3 region has 13 residues. The V end was cut by 5 bases, the J end by 6 bases, with 14 bases between. CDR3 protein: CASSRKGVGEQYF. In DNA form, the CDR3 reads TGCGCCAGCAGTAGAAAGGGCGTGGGCGAGCAGTACTTC.

The chain carries TRBV15 and TRBJ2-1, with TRBD1 matching over 9 bases. The CDR3 runs 15 residues. Trimming cost V 5 bases and J 3 bases; bases outside gene matches: 5. The V gene's germline CDR1 is LNHNV and CDR2 YYDKDF (reference sequence). DNA for the CDR3: TGTGCCACCAGCCCTATGACAGGGGGCTACAATGAGCAGTTCTTC. It yields the protein CATSPMTGGYNEQFF.

The chain recombines TRBV5-1 with TRBJ2-5; 11 bases align to TRBD2. The CDR3 totals 14 residues. Germline V gene lookup returns CDR1 SGHRS and CDR2 YFSETQ. V shed 2 bases and J 4 bases; nucleotides not matched to a gene: 1. The CDR3 coding sequence is TGCGCCAGCAGCTTTGGACTAGCGGGAGAGACCCAGTACTTC. It yields the protein CASSFGLAGETQYF.

This chain connects TRBV30 to TRBJ1-1, with TRBD1 matching 9 bases. V trimming: 4 bases; J trimming: 4 bases; junction bases outside the gene matches: 10. Germline V gene data show CDR1 as GTSNPN and CDR2 as SVGIG (reference sequence). This CDR3 spans 15 amino acids. This chain's CDR3 is CAWIAGQGTGTEAFF. CDR3 DNA sequence: TGTGCCTGGATTGCGGGACAGGGAACAGGCACTGAAGCTTTCTTT.

This clone has just one count. This chain uses TRBV5-1 with TRBJ2-7, with 13 bases matching TRBD2. Germline values: CDR1 SGHRS, CDR2 YFSETQ. CDR3 size: 16 residues. Trimming took 4 bases from V and 5 from J; bases not matched to a gene: 9. In DNA, the CDR3 is TGCGCCAGCAGCATTGAAGGGACTAGCGGGGCGCACGAGCAGTACTTC. Its translation: CASSIEGTSGAHEQYF.

The V gene is TRBV7-9, the J gene TRBJ1-6; no definite D call. CDR1 SEHNR and CDR2 FQNEAQ come from the germline V gene (reference sequence). The CDR3 spans 16 residues. Trimming removed 6 bases at V and 3 bases at J, with 15 bases between. CDR3 DNA sequence: TGTGCCAGCAGTGAACGACCGTCGCACTATAATTCACCCCTCCACTTT. It is translated as CASSERPSHYNSPLHF. Drawing the rest from reference TRBV7-9 and TRBJ1-6, the complete variable domain is DTGVSQNPRHKITKRGQNVTFRCDPISEHNRLYWYRQTLGQGPEFLTYFQNEAQLEKSRLLSDRFSAERPKGSFSTLEIQRTEQGDSAMYLCASSERPSHYNSPLHFGNGTRLTVT.

The rearrangement joins TRBV11-3 to TRBJ2-7, with TRBD2 matching 7 bases. This CDR3 has 16 residues. V was clipped by 1 base and J by 7 bases; unmatched bases: 13. Germline CDR1 and CDR2: SGHNT and YENEEA. The CDR3 coding sequence is TGTGCCAGCAGCTTAGGAGGGGCGGCGGGAGTTGAGGAGCAGTACTTC. Translating it yields CASSLGGAAGVEEQYF.

CDR3 in amino acids: CASSEPPGGGGYTF. In DNA form, the CDR3 reads TGTGCCAGCAGTGAACCCCCAGGGGGAGGGGGCTACACCTTC. The V call is TRBV6-1, the J call TRBJ1-2, with TRBD1 matching 7 bases. CDR1 and CDR2 from the germline V gene are MNHNS and SASEGT. This CDR3 comprises 14 residues. With V trimmed by 2 bases and J by 8 bases, 8 bases remained unmatched.

The chain recombines TRBV27 with TRBJ1-5; D might be TRBD1 (5 bases). With 5 bases removed from V and 6 bases from J, the gap between germline ends came to 17 bases. This CDR3 comprises 15 residues. CDR1 and CDR2 from the germline V gene are MNHEY and SMNVEV (reference sequence). The CDR3 protein is CASSPIDPGGQPQHF. Written as DNA, the CDR3 is TGTGCCAGCAGTCCGATAGACCCCGGGGGTCAGCCCCAGCATTTT.

V and J are TRBV11-2 and TRBJ2-7; TRBD1 or TRBD2 may be the D gene (5 bases each). This CDR3 is built from 15 residues. Germline CDR1 is SGHAT and CDR2 is FQNNGV. Trimming stripped 3 bases from V and 3 bases from J, with 15 bases between. CDR3 region: CASSLAGTTYYEQYF. The DNA for the CDR3 is TGTGCCAGCAGCTTGGCCGGGACGACCTACTACGAGCAGTACTTC.

CDR3 amino acids: CASSESGTVEKLFF. Written as DNA, the CDR3 is TGTGCCAGCAGTGAAAGCGGGACGGTTGAAAAACTGTTTTTT. The J gene is TRBJ1-4, the V gene TRBV6-5; tentatively, D is TRBD1 (5 bases). The V and J ends lost 5 bases and 7 bases respectively, with 14 bases between them. The CDR3 covers 14 residues. CDR1 and CDR2 from the germline V gene are MNHEY and SVGAGI.

The V call is TRBV2, the J call TRBJ2-7; 7 nucleotides match TRBD2. The junction had 7 bases not matched to a gene; V was cut back by 10 bases and J by 4 bases. CDR3 length: 12 amino acids. CDR1 and CDR2 (germline): SNHLY, FYNNEI. The CDR3 bases are TGTGCCAACCAAGGGGAGGGGTACGAGCAGTACTTC. Amino acids: CANQGEGYEQYF.

This sequence joins TRBV6-5 and TRBJ2-2; 10 nucleotides align to TRBD2. V shed 10 bases, J shed 5 bases, and the junction held 10 bases outside the gene matches. CDR3 size: 15 residues. Germline assignment: CDR1 MNHEY and CDR2 SVGAGI. CDR3 region: CAIEPGLATTGELFF. CDR3 in DNA: TGTGCCATAGAACCGGGACTAGCGACAACCGGGGAGCTGTTTTTT.

This clone has just a few counts. The V gene is TRBV5-1, the J gene TRBJ1-1; no clear D. Germline-derived CDR1 and CDR2 are SGHRS and YFSETQ. This CDR3 is built from 13 residues. Trimming shortened V by 3 bases and J by 1 base, and 7 bases separated the two germline ends. The DNA of the CDR3 is TGCGCCAGCAGCTCCTCCGCGAACACTGAAGCTTTCTTT. Protein sequence: CASSSSANTEAFF.

The chain has TRBV5-1 and TRBJ1-2, with D tentatively TRBD1 (6 bases). Germline V gives CDR1 SGHRS, CDR2 YFSETQ. This CDR3 has 14 amino acids. Trimming cost V 4 bases and J 3 bases, with 13 bases left between them. The CDR3 loop reads CASSLPDSHYGYTF. The CDR3 coding sequence is TGCGCCAGCAGCCTCCCGGACAGTCACTATGGCTACACCTTC.

The V gene is TRBV2, the J gene TRBJ1-5; D gene ambiguous. The CDR3 is made up of 15 amino acids. Trimming pared 1 base from V and 0 bases from J, leaving 7 bases between. CDR1 is SNHLY, CDR2 FYNNEI, per germline. In DNA form, the CDR3 reads TGTGCCAGCAGTGAAGGGAGGTATAGCAATCAGCCCCAGCATTTT. Its translation is CASSEGRYSNQPQHF.

J is TRBJ2-1 and V is TRBV5-4; D not resolved. The V and J ends lost 0 bases and 4 bases respectively, with 5 bases between them. CDR3 size: 13 residues. Germline V CDR1 and CDR2: SGHNT, YYREEE (reference sequence). This chain's CDR3 is CASSLGTYNEQFF. In DNA form, the CDR3 reads TGTGCCAGCAGCTTGGGTACATACAATGAGCAGTTCTTC.

The rearrangement joins TRBV27 to TRBJ2-3; D is uncertain. The CDR3 sequence is 14 residues long. Germline V gene sequence: CDR1 MNHEY, CDR2 SMNVEV (reference sequence). Between the trimmed V and J ends, which lost 8 bases and 2 bases, there was a span of 14 bases. DNA for the CDR3: TGTGCCAGCTCCGCTCAGTCCTTCACAGATACGCAGTATTTT. Its protein is CASSAQSFTDTQYF.

The genes are TRBV29-1 and TRBJ2-2; TRBD1 is a possible D gene (5 bases). Germline CDR1 is SQVTM and CDR2 is ANQGSEA. Deletions cut 5 bases from V and 0 bases from J, with 13 bases between. The CDR3 extends over 15 amino acids. CDR3 DNA: TGCAGCGTTAGATTAGGGGCAACGAACACCGGGGAGCTGTTTTTT. This codes for CSVRLGATNTGELFF.